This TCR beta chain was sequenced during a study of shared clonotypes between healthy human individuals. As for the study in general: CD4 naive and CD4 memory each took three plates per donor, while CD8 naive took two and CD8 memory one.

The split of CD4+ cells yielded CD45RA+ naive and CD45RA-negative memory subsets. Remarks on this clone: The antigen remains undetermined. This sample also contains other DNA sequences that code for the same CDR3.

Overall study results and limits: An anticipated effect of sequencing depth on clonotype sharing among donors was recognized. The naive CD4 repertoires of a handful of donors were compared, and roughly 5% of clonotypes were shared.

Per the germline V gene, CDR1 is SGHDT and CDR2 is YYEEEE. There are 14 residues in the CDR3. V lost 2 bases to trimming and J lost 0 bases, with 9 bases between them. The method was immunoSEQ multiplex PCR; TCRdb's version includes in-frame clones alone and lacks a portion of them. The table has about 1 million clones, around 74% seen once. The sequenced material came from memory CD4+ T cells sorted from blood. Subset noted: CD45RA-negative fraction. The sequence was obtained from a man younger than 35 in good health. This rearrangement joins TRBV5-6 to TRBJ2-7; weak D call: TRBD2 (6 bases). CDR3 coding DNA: TGTGCCAGCAGCTTCGGAGGGAGCTCCTACGAGCAGTACTTC. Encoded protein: CASSFGGSSYEQYF.